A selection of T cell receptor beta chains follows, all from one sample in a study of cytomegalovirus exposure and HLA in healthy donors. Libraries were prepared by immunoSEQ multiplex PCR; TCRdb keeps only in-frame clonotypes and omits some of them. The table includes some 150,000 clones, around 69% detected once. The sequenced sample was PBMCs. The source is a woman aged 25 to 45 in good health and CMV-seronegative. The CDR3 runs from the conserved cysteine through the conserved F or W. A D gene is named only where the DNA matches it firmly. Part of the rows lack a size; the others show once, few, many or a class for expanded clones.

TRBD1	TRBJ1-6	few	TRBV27	TGTGCCAGCACCTGGGACAGGGATAATTCACCCCTCCACTTT	CASTWDRDNSPLHF
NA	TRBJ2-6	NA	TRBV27	TGTGCCAGCAGGATCCAGGGGAGAGGGGCCAACGTCCTGACTTTC	CASRIQGRGANVLTF
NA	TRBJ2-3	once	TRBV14	TGTGCCAGCAGCCGACTAAGGGCAGATACGCAGTATTTT	CASSRLRADTQYF
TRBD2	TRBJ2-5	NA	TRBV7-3	TGTGCCAGCAGCTTAGGACTAGCGGGGGGGCAAGAGACCCAGTACTTC	CASSLGLAGGQETQYF
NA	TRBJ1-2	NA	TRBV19	TGTGCCAGTAGTCTCGGACAGCGCCTCTATGGCTACACCTTC	CASSLGQRLYGYTF
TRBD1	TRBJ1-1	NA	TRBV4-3	TGCGCCAGCAGCCAAGATTACGCAGGGGGTAGGGTGAACACTGAAGCTTTCTTT	CASSQDYAGGRVNTEAFF
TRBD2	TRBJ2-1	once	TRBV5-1	TGCGCCAGCAGCCGCACAGCGGGAAGGTCAGATGAGCAGTTCTTC	CASSRTAGRSDEQFF
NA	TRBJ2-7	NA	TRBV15	TGTGCCACCAGCAGAGATCGTCGGGGGTTAGGCTACGAGCAGTACTTC	CATSRDRRGLGYEQYF
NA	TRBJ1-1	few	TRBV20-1	TGCAGTGCTAGGGCTGACACTGAAGCTTTCTTT	CSARADTEAFF
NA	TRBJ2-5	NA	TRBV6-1	TGTGCCAGCAGTATCAGGGGAGAGACCCAGTACTTC	CASSIRGETQYF
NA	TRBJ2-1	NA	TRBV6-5	TGTGCCAGCACCGCGGGAAGGGCCTACAATGAGCAGTTCTTC	CASTAGRAYNEQFF
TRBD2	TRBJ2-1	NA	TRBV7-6	TGTGCCAGCAGCTCCTTAGCGGGAAGGACCTACAATGAGCAGTTCTTC	CASSSLAGRTYNEQFF
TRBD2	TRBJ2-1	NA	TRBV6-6	TGTGCCAGCATCCGTAGCGGGAGCTCCTACAATGAGCAGTTCTTC	CASIRSGSSYNEQFF
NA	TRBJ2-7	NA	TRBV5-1	TGCGCCAGCAGTCAGGCCCCAACAGGCCCAAAACAGGGCTACGAGCAGTACTTC	CASSQAPTGPKQGYEQYF
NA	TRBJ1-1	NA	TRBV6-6	TGTGCCAGCAGTTACTCGGCGAACACTGAAGCTTTCTTT	CASSYSANTEAFF
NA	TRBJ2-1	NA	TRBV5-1	TGCGCCAGCAGCCAGGGACTGGCGGGGAGAGGGAATGAGCAGTTCTTC	CASSQGLAGRGNEQFF
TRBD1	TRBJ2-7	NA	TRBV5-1	TGCGCCAGCAGCCCTCCGGGACAGACCTACGAGCAGTACTTC	CASSPPGQTYEQYF
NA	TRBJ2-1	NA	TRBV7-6	TGTGCCAGCAGCTTAGCAGTCGCACGGACATCCTACAATGAGCAGTTCTTC	CASSLAVARTSYNEQFF
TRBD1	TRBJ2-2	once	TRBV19	TGTGCCAGCGGACAGGGGTGGACCGGGGAGCTGTTTTTT	CASGQGWTGELFF
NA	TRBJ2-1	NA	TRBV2	TGTGCCAGCACCGCGACAGGCTTAAGCTCCTACAATGAGCAGTTCTTC	CASTATGLSSYNEQFF
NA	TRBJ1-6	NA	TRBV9	TGTGCCAGCAGCGTATCCGGCACGGGGGTTCAACCCCTCCACTTT	CASSVSGTGVQPLHF
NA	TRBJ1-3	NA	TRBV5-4	TGTGCCAGCAGCTTAGGCGGGATGAACTCTGGAAACACCATATATTTT	CASSLGGMNSGNTIYF
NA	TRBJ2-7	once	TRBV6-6	TGTGCCAGCAGTTATGAGCCATACGAGCAGTACTTC	CASSYEPYEQYF
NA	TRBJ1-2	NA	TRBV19	TGTGCCAGTAGTAAAGATCTCAGCGCCCACACCTTC	CASSKDLSAHTF
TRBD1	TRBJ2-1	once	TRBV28	TGTGCCAGCAGTTTAGTAGGGGGCCACTCCTACAATGAGCAGTTCTTC	CASSLVGGHSYNEQFF
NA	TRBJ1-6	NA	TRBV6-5	TGTGCCAGCTCCCCCTCCGGGTTTGAGGATTCACCCCTCCACTTT	CASSPSGFEDSPLHF
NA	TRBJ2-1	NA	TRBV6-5	TGTGCCAGCAGCCCCAGGGAAAATGAGCAGTTCTTC	CASSPRENEQFF
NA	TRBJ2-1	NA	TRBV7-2	TGTGCCAGCAATTCTGGGGGCCAGGATGAGCAGTTCTTC	CASNSGGQDEQFF
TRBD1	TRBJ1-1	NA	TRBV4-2	TGTGCCAGCAGCCCCGAACGGGACAGGGGATTTGCTGAAGCTTTCTTT	CASSPERDRGFAEAFF
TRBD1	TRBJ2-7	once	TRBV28	TGTGCCAGCACCATACCGGGACAGACCTACGAGCAGTACTTC	CASTIPGQTYEQYF
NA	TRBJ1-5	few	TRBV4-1	TGCGCCAGCAGCCAAGTAAGCAGGGTAGGGAATCAGCCCCAGCATTTT	CASSQVSRVGNQPQHF
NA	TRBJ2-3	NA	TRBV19	TGTGCCAGTAGAAAGACAGCTAGCACAGATACGCAGTATTTT	CASRKTASTDTQYF
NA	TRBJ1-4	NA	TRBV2	TGTGCCAGCAGTGCTCAACAGGGTGAATGGGAAAAACTGTTTTTT	CASSAQQGEWEKLFF
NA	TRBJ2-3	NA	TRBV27	TGTGCCAGCAGTTTATCGAGGAAAGATACGCAGTATTTT	CASSLSRKDTQYF
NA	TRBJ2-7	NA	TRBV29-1	TGCAGCGTTGTGGAGGGGACCTACGAGCAGTACTTC	CSVVEGTYEQYF
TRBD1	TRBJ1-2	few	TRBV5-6	TGTGCCAGCAGCCGGCGGGACAGGGATGACTATGGCTACACCTTC	CASSRRDRDDYGYTF
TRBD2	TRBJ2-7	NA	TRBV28	TGTGCCAGCAGTTCGATTACTAGCGGGCTAGTGGGGTGGACGTACGAGCAGTACTTC	CASSSITSGLVGWTYEQYF
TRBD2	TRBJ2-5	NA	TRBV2	TGTGCCAGCAGTGATTGGACTAGGGAGACCCAGTACTTC	CASSDWTRETQYF
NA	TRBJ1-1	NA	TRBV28	TGTGCCAGCAGTTTGATAGGGAGGAACACTGAAGCTTTCTTT	CASSLIGRNTEAFF
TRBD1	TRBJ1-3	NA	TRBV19	TGTGCCAGTTTTACAGGGGGCTTTGGAAACACCATATATTTT	CASFTGGFGNTIYF
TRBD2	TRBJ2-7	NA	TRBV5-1	TGCGCCAGCACCTGGACCAGCGGGGGAACCTACGAGCAGTACTTC	CASTWTSGGTYEQYF
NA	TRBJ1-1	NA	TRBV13	TGTGCCAGCACTCCTCAAGGGGGGGGATTGAACACTGAAGCTTTCTTT	CASTPQGGGLNTEAFF
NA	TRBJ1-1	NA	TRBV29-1	TGCAGCGTTGAAGATACTCGGTGGAACACTGAAGCTTTCTTT	CSVEDTRWNTEAFF
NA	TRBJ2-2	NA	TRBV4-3	TGCGCCAGCAGCCAAGATAGGCGACTCCAAACCGGGGAGCTGTTTTTT	CASSQDRRLQTGELFF
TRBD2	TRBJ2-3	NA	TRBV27	TGTGCCAGCAGTTTAAATCTCGGGGGACTAGTCACAGATACGCAGTATTTT	CASSLNLGGLVTDTQYF
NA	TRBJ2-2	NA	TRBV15	TGTGCCACCAGCAGAGAAGTAACGGGAGTTGGCACCGGGGAGCTGTTTTTT	CATSREVTGVGTGELFF
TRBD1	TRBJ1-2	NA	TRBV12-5	TGTGCTAGTGGTTTCGGACAGGGGAACTATGGCTACACCTTC	CASGFGQGNYGYTF
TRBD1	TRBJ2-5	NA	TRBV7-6	TGTGCCAGCAGCCCCGGGACAGTAAAGACCCAGTACTTC	CASSPGTVKTQYF
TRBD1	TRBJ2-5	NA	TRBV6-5	TGTGCCAGCAGTTACCGGGACAGTGGGGAAGAGACCCAGTACTTC	CASSYRDSGEETQYF